The 22 T cell receptor beta chains given below trace back to one sample, sequenced in a study of cytomegalovirus exposure and HLA in healthy donors. PCR amplification relied on 60 Vbeta primers (plus 13 Jbeta primers). The protocol was immunoSEQ multiplex PCR, while the TCRdb copy is restricted to in-frame clones and leaves out a portion. This repertoire shows under 300,000 clones, approximately 70% found once; its top ten account for 2% to 2.5%. Sequences were obtained from PBMCs. The receptor set was obtained from a female donor in good health and CMV-seronegative.

The rearrangement joins TRBV4-1 to TRBJ2-1; 13 bases line up with TRBD2. Germline V gives CDR1 MGHRA, CDR2 YSYEKL. Germline trimming cut 1 base from V and 3 bases from J; bases unmatched to any gene: 3. This CDR3 has 17 amino acids. CDR3 loop: CASSQGLAGGIYNEQFF. The CDR3 nucleotides are TGCGCCAGCAGCCAAGGACTAGCGGGAGGAATCTACAATGAGCAGTTCTTC.

The chain has TRBV9 and TRBJ1-4, with no clear D. This CDR3 contains 15 residues. Germline loops: CDR1 SGDLS, CDR2 YYNGEE. V lost 0 bases and J lost 8, with 14 bases in between. CDR3 sequence: CASSVDLGGAEKLFF. The CDR3 nucleotides read TGTGCCAGCAGCGTAGACCTGGGAGGAGCCGAAAAACTGTTTTTT.

The chain links TRBV11-2 to TRBJ1-2; the D gene is possibly TRBD1 (5 bases). V lost 4 bases, J lost 8 bases, and 17 bases lay in between. The germline V gene encodes CDR1 SGHAT and CDR2 FQNNGV. The CDR3 is 14 residues long. Written as DNA, the CDR3 is TGTGCCAGCAGCTCAAGGGTGGCGGGGCAGGGCTACACCTTC. Its translation: CASSSRVAGQGYTF.

This clone has just a few counts. The CDR3 region has the DNA TGTGCCAGATCGAGGGTGAACACTGAAGCTTTCTTT. It is translated as CARSRVNTEAFF. This chain connects TRBV2 to TRBJ1-1; D unclear. The CDR3 extends over 12 amino acids. Trimming cost V 9 bases and J 0 bases, with 8 bases left between them. The V gene's germline CDR1 is SNHLY and CDR2 FYNNEI. The full variable domain, completed using reference TRBV2 and TRBJ1-1, is EPEVTQTPSHQVTQMGQEVILRCVPISNHLYFYWYRQILGQKVEFLVSFYNNEISEKSEIFDDQFSVERPDGSNFTLKIRSTKLEDSAMYFCARSRVNTEAFFGQGTRLTVV.

This sequence joins TRBV2 and TRBJ1-2; 7 bases fit TRBD1. Germline CDR1 is SNHLY and CDR2 is FYNNEI. V lost 7 bases, J lost 4 bases, and 3 bases stayed unmatched. The CDR3 consists of 12 residues. CDR3 loop: CASKKGAYGYTF. The CDR3 coding sequence is TGTGCCAGCAAAAAGGGGGCCTATGGCTACACCTTC.

The V and J genes are TRBV11-1 and TRBJ2-5; D possibly corresponds to TRBD1 (6 bases). The CDR3 runs 14 residues. Per germline, CDR1 SGHAT and CDR2 FQDESV (reference sequence). With 5 bases removed from V and 5 bases from J, the gap between germline ends came to 15 bases. CDR3 protein: CASSRTGFRETQYF. The CDR3 DNA reads TGTGCCAGCAGCAGAACAGGGTTCAGGGAGACCCAGTACTTC.

The chain uses TRBV7-2 and TRBJ2-5; D gene unclear. The CDR3 extends over 13 amino acids. V gave up 5 bases and J gave up 5 bases, with 12 bases separating them. CDR1 is SGHTA, CDR2 FQGNSA, per germline. This CDR3 reads CASSRSSQETQYF. The DNA of the CDR3 is TGTGCCAGCAGCCGATCCTCTCAGGAGACCCAGTACTTC.

For the CDR3, the DNA is TGTGCCAGCAGTTTCCTAGACCTCCGCGAGCAGTACTTC. It specifies CASSFLDLREQYF. This rearrangement joins TRBV11-2 to TRBJ2-7; D is ambiguous. There are 13 residues in the CDR3. CDR1 is SGHAT, CDR2 FQNNGV, per germline. Trimming removed 6 bases at V and 6 bases at J, with 15 bases between.

The V call is TRBV7-9, the J call TRBJ2-2; D remains unclear. Germline lookup yields CDR1 SEHNR and CDR2 FQNEAQ (reference sequence). The V gene lost 6 bases and the J gene lost 4 bases, with 18 bases spanning the gap. The CDR3 is made up of 16 amino acids. The CDR3 DNA sequence: TGTGCCAGCAGACCGAGCCCACAGTCGAGCACCGGGGAGCTGTTTTTT. Its protein product is CASRPSPQSSTGELFF. Full variable domain (outside the CDR3, taken from reference TRBV7-9 and TRBJ2-2): DTGVSQNPRHKITKRGQNVTFRCDPISEHNRLYWYRQTLGQGPEFLTYFQNEAQLEKSRLLSDRFSAERPKGSFSTLEIQRTEQGDSAMYLCASRPSPQSSTGELFFGEGSRLTVL.

This clone turned up a few times. The CDR3 DNA reads TGCAGTGCTACCCGGGGGGTCGGGGCTTTCTTT. This translates into CSATRGVGAFF. J is TRBJ1-1 and V is TRBV20-1, with D possibly TRBD1 on 5 matching bases. The CDR3 is made up of 11 amino acids. Germline V gives CDR1 DFQATT, CDR2 SNEGSKA (reference sequence). V dropped 4 bases and J dropped 11 bases, with 14 bases sitting between them.

The chain has TRBV21-1 and TRBJ2-2; the table's D call, TRBD2, has no DNA check behind it. TRBV21-1 is shown as a pseudogene. The CDR3 sequence is 16 residues long. CDR3 sequence reads: CASSAHGTSGTGELFF. The DNA for the CDR3 is TGTGCCAGCAGCGCCCACGGGACTAGCGGCACCGGGGAGCTGTTTTTT.

On this clone: Its ends do not fully match the called genes, so a read error is possible. The CDR3 spells CATSRDAGAGEAQYF. CDR3 nucleotides: TGTGCCACCAGCAGAGATGCAGGGGCGGGAGAGGCCCAGTACTTC. V usage is TRBV15 and J usage is TRBJ2-5; a weak D match, TRBD2 (7 bases). Germline CDR1 and CDR2: LNHNV and YYDKDF (reference sequence). There are 15 residues in the CDR3.

The chain joins TRBV27 to TRBJ1-1, with a weak D call TRBD1 (5 bases). This CDR3 region has 15 residues. CDR1 is MNHEY and CDR2 is SMNVEV in the germline V gene (reference sequence). V lost 0 bases, J lost 3 bases, and 11 bases lay in between. The chain's CDR3 is CASSLSRGGDTEAFF. The CDR3 region has the DNA TGTGCCAGCAGTTTATCTCGGGGAGGGGACACTGAAGCTTTCTTT.

The chain has TRBV9 and TRBJ2-5; TRBD1 might be the D (7 bases). The J call may be faulty, since TRBJ2-7 better matches the DNA end. CDR1 is SGDLS and CDR2 is YYNGEE in the germline V gene. The length of the CDR3 is 15 residues. Here the CDR3 DNA reads TGTGCCAGCGCAGGGGGGAGCGGACCCTCCTACGAGCAGTACTTC. This translates into CASAGGSGPSYEQYF.

The chain is built from TRBV11-3 and TRBJ1-2; no firm D call. V lost 1 base, J lost 4 bases, and 10 bases lay in between. There are 14 residues in the CDR3. In germline, CDR1 is SGHNT, CDR2 YENEEA. The CDR3 loop is CASSLAATVYGYTF. In DNA form, the CDR3 reads TGTGCCAGCAGCTTAGCAGCGACGGTCTATGGCTACACCTTC.

Concerning this clone: Within the sample, other DNA sequences also encode this same CDR3. V is TRBV6-6 and J is TRBJ2-7; possible D gene TRBD2, 6 bases. CDR3 size: 15 residues. Germline V CDR1 and CDR2: MNHNY, SVGAGI (reference sequence). Trimming left V 0 bases short and J 4 bases short, with 13 bases between. Here the CDR3 DNA reads TGTGCCAGCAGTTACTCGAGGCGGGAAGGGTACGAGCAGTACTTC. Protein: CASSYSRREGYEQYF.

The rearrangement joins TRBV11-1 to TRBJ2-2, with a possible D match to TRBD1 (5 bases). Looked up from germline, CDR1 is SGHAT and CDR2 is FQDESV (reference sequence). This CDR3 spans 15 amino acids. The ends were cut back, 3 bases at V and 4 bases at J, with 12 bases in the middle. The CDR3 sequence: CASSFQQALTGELFF. In DNA, the CDR3 is TGTGCCAGCAGCTTTCAACAGGCCCTCACCGGGGAGCTGTTTTTT.

This chain connects TRBV29-1 to TRBJ1-1; a possible D gene is TRBD1 (5 bases). CDR3 length: 14 residues. CDR1 and CDR2 (germline): SQVTM, ANQGSEA. V was trimmed by 6 bases and J by 1 base, leaving 15 bases between them. The CDR3 bases are TGCAGCGTCGTGAGCCTGGGGGGGAACACTGAAGCTTTCTTT. Amino acid sequence: CSVVSLGGNTEAFF.

The genes are TRBV5-4 and TRBJ2-5, with D perhaps matching TRBD2 (6 bases). Germline loops: CDR1 SGHNT, CDR2 YYREEE (reference sequence). The V end was cut by 1 base, the J end by 7 bases, with 11 bases between. The CDR3 is 13 residues long. CDR3 in amino acids: CASSLLVGGTQYF. The CDR3 nucleotides are TGTGCCAGCAGCTTGTTGGTGGGAGGGACCCAGTACTTC.

V is TRBV5-1 and J is TRBJ2-1; the match to TRBD1 covers 10 bases. J gave up 8 bases and V 2 bases, and 7 bases lay outside the gene matches. In germline, CDR1 is SGHRS, CDR2 YFSETQ. This CDR3 is built from 15 residues. The CDR3 here is CASSFRDRGFDEQFF. CDR3 DNA sequence: TGCGCCAGCAGCTTCCGGGACAGGGGTTTCGATGAGCAGTTCTTC.

The chain couples TRBV5-4 to TRBJ2-7, with 8 bases aligning to TRBD2. This CDR3 is 16 amino acids long. From germline, CDR1 is SGHNT and CDR2 YYREEE (reference sequence). The junction had 10 bases not matched to a gene; V was cut back by 3 bases and J by 2 bases. CDR3 nucleotide sequence: TGTGCCAGCAGCTCCCGAGCTAGCGGGCCCACCTACGAGCAGTACTTC. The encoded protein is CASSSRASGPTYEQYF.

This clone was seen a few times. The gene calls are TRBV27 and TRBJ1-5, with TRBD1 as a possible D gene (5 bases). This CDR3 comprises 13 residues. Germline V CDR1 and CDR2: MNHEY, SMNVEV (reference sequence). Trimming pared 3 bases from V and 7 bases from J, leaving 10 bases between. The CDR3 bases are TGTGCCAGCAGTTTTCGGGGGGACCAGCCCCAGCATTTT. Residues: CASSFRGDQPQHF.